This T cell receptor beta chain was recovered during a study of T cell responses to AZD1222 COVID-19 vaccine. About this clone itself: The target antigen is unknown.

General study points: Scientists sampled the repertoires only once the peak T cell response had passed. The donor group comprised mostly white British people and more females; the analysis possibly underestimated clonal diversity.

Some clones are missing from TCRdb's copy, which holds only in-frame ones; the method was immunoSEQ multiplex PCR. The data show some 130,000 clones, 93% seen once. Germline lookup yields CDR1 LGHDT and CDR2 YNNKEL (reference sequence). The CDR3 totals 15 residues. The J segment lost 2 bases and the V segment lost 3 bases, leaving 2 bases of the junction unmatched. The sequence derives from an adult in good health. This chain links TRBV3-1 (or the pseudogene TRBV3-2) with TRBJ2-7; 12 bases agree with TRBD2. This specimen consisted of peripheral blood, obtained on day 0 of AZD1222 vaccination. The DNA of the CDR3 is TGTGCCAGCAGCCAGGGACTAGCGGGCGCCTACGAGCAGTACTTC. Its protein is CASSQGLAGAYEQYF.